The entry that follows covers one TCR beta chain sequence. This receptor's antigen is unknown. No quality values exist for individual bases; no much larger clone is one base distant. CDR1 LNHNV and CDR2 YYDKDF are derived from the germline V gene (reference sequence). The CDR3 runs 15 amino acids, cysteine and phenylalanine included. Only the CDR3 part of the read is kept: 45 bases, read in frame from the first base. Trimming at the junction amounts to 6 bases on V and 1 base on J, and the germline ends lie 14 bases apart. This specimen comes from a study of shared clonotypes between healthy human individuals (dated by TCRdb to the early 2020s). Some background on the complete study: The cohort comprised a couple of women and a few men aged 18 to 49 years. Leukapheresis yielded between about 0.94 and 8.9 billion PBMCs per donor. For each donor, CD4 naive and CD4 memory were each run on three plates, CD8 naive on two plates, and CD8 memory on one plate. To increase sequencing depth and limit assay-specific biases, different laboratories used diverse techniques to prepare libraries and sequence TCR repertoires. To estimate repertoire size and how much clonotype sharing occurs between individuals, the study deeply sequenced the blood TCR repertoires of roughly 5 healthy adults.

The paper's findings and limits, for the study overall: About 5% of naive CD4, around 4% of naive CD8, about 2.1% of memory CD4, and 0.35% to 0.4% of memory CD8 clonotypes were shared across several donors. Incomplete sequencing was indicated by rarefaction of sorted-subset datasets, despite the large sequencing depth. Pairwise subsampling indicated that sequencing depth was expected to affect the degree of clonotype sharing among donors. Sampling was restricted to blood, and TCR repertoires in tissue are likely to differ from TCR repertoires in blood. Naive subsets generally had larger estimated clonotype richness than memory subsets. Because the study included a small number of donors, the genetic and exposure-history diversity represented was limited. Compared with non-shared clonotypes, clonotypes shared by all four sorted-subset donors had higher generation probabilities.

Using the deep immunoSEQ assay, multiplex PCR amplified TCR CDR3 regions from genomic DNA. Genomic DNA extracted from each cell subset was distributed evenly over all wells of several immunoSEQ 96-well plates, and each plate served as one replicate. For sorted subsets, each replicate PCR was loaded with 200 to 250 ng genomic DNA, equivalent to about 30,000 T cell genomes. Purified libraries were measured with a Qubit 3.0 fluorometer, size-checked on a Bioanalyzer 2100, and measured again with the KAPA Library Quantification kit. A separate single-read 150-cycle Illumina NextSeq 550 flow cell was used to sequence each immunoSEQ 96-well plate. The paper's data handling went like this. Because the immunoSEQ output held only junctional sequences and lacked quality scores, the filtering could not match the filtering applied to full-length reads. To assign V/J genes and CDR3, sequences were annotated using PyIR, a Python wrapper for IgBLAST v1.9, with IMGT germline references. Reads were removed for weak V/J assignments (E-value above 1e-6), missing CDR3, stop codons, out-of-frame junctions, or ambiguous translated residues. V3J clonotypes were defined as sequences sharing the same inferred V gene, J gene, and CDR3 amino acid sequence. To compute the percentage overlap between repertoires, the number of shared unique clonotypes was divided by the size of the smaller repertoire. RTK rarefaction, the Chao1 estimator, and Recon v2.1 estimates of unobserved clonotypes were used to assess repertoire richness. For all TCRbeta clonotypes obtained by the gDNA method from several donors, generation probabilities were computed with OLGA. As stored in TCRdb, this immuneACCESS dataset retains in-frame rearrangements with V and J assigned. A fraction of the clones does not appear; measured against another copy, unresolved V genes explain less than half of the discrepancy, and the remainder lacks a known reason. V and J calls plus clone size are reproduced from that table; the DNA served to infer D and trimming. In this sample the table shows about 700,000 clones, around 90% of which occur a single time. 24% of the sample is taken by the ten largest.

CD8 naive samples were CD45RO-negative cells positively selected for CCR7, giving a CD45RA+CCR7+ population that excluded TemRA cells. The donors were healthy, HIV-negative adults who had no recently reported acute infections or vaccinations. Only Caucasian adults living in Nashville, Tennessee, USA were represented among the donors. Blood was collected by leukapheresis, and PBMCs were isolated by Ficoll-Histopaque density gradient centrifugation and then cryopreserved in liquid nitrogen vapor phase. Purity and quantity of every magnetically sorted T cell population were checked by analytical flow cytometry. Genomic DNA was isolated from each sorted fraction and quantified by UV absorbance on a Nanodrop 2000c.

Sample: naive CD8+ T cells sorted from blood. The sample's cell subset or site label is to be understood as: CD45RA+CCR7+. The chain couples TRBV15 to TRBJ2-3; the D call is possibly TRBD1 or TRBD2, each sharing 5 bases. The TCR originated in a man aged 25-45 years in good health. In nucleotide form, the sequence is TGTGCCACCAGATCATCCCGGGGCCGCACAGATACGCAGTATTTT. Its translation is CATRSSRGRTDTQYF.